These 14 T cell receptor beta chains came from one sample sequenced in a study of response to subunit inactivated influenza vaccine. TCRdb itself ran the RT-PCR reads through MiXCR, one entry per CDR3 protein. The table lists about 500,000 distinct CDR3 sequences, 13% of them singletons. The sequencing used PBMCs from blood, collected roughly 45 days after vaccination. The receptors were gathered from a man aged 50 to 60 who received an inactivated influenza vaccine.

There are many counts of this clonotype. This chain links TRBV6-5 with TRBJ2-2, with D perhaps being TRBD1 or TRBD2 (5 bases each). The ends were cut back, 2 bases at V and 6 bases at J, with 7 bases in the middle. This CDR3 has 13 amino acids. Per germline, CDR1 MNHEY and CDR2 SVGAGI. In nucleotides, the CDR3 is TGTGCCAGCAGTTACGTGGGGGCCGGGGAGCTGTTTTTT. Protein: CASSYVGAGELFF.

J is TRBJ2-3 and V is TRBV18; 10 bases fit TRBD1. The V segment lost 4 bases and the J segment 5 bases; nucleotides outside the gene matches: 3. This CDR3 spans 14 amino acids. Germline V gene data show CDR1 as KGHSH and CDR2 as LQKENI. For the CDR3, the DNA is TGTGCCAGCTCACGACAGGGGGCAGGAGATACGCAGTATTTT. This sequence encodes CASSRQGAGDTQYF.

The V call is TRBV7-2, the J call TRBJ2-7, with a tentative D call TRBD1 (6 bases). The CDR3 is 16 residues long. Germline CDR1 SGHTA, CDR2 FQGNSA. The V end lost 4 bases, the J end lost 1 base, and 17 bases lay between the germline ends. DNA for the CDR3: TGTGCCAGCAGCTCGGCCCCGGGACATCAATCCTACGAGCAGTACTTC. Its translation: CASSSAPGHQSYEQYF.

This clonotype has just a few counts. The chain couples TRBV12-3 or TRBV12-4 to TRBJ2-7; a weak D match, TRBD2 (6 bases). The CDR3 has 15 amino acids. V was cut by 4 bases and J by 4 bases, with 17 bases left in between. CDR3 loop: CASSWGLYPQYEQYF. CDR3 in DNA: TGTGCCAGCAGTTGGGGACTTTACCCCCAGTACGAGCAGTACTTC.

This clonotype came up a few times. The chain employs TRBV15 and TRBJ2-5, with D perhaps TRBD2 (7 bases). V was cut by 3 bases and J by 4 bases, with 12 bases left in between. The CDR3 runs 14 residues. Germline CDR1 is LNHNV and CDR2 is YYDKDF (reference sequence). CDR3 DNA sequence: TGTGCCACCAGCAGGACTAGCAGGGGAGAGACCCAGTACTTC. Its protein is CATSRTSRGETQYF. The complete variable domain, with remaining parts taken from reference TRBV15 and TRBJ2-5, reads DAMVIQNPRYQVTQFGKPVTLSCSQTLNHNVMYWYQQKSSQAPKLLFHYYDKDFNNEADTPDNFQSRRPNTSFCFLDIRSPGLGDTAMYLCATSRTSRGETQYFGPGTRLLVL.

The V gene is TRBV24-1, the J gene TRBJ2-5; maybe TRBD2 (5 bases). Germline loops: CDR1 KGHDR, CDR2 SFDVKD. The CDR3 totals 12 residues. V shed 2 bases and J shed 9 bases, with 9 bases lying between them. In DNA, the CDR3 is TGTGCCACCAGTGATTGGGGAGTGGCCCAGTACTTC. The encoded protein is CATSDWGVAQYF.

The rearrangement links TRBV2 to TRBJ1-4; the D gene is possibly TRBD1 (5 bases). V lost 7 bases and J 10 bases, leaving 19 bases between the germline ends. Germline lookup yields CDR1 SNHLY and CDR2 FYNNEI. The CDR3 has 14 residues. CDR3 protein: CASTSTEGKRKLFF. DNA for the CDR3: TGTGCCAGCACTTCGACCGAGGGGAAACGAAAACTGTTTTTT.

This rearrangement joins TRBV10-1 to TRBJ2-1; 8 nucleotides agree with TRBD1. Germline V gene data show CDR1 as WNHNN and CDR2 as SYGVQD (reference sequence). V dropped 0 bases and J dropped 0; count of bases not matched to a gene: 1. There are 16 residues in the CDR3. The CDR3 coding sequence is TGCGCCAGCAGTGAGTCAGGGACAGGCTCCTACAATGAGCAGTTCTTC. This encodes CASSESGTGSYNEQFF.

This CDR3 is CASSSGYSSTDTQYF. The CDR3 nucleotides read TGTGCCAGCAGCTCCGGATATTCGAGCACAGATACGCAGTATTTT. The rearrangement uses TRBV6-1 and TRBJ2-3, with D unclear. V lost 6 bases to trimming and J lost 0 bases, with 13 bases between them. Germline values: CDR1 MNHNS, CDR2 SASEGT. CDR3 length equals 15 residues.

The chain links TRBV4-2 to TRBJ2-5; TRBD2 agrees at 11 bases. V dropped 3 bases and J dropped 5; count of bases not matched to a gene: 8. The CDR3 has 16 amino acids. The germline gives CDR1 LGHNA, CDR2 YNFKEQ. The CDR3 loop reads CASSQFSSGGPETQYF. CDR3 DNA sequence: TGTGCCAGCAGCCAGTTCTCTAGCGGGGGGCCGGAGACCCAGTACTTC.

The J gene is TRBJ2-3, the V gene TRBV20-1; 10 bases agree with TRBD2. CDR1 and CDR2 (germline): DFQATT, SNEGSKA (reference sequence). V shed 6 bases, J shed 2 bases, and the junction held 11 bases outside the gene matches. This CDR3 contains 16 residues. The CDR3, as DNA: TGCAGTGCCGCAACCCTAGCGGGAGAGGTCACAGATACGCAGTATTTT. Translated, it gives CSAATLAGEVTDTQYF.

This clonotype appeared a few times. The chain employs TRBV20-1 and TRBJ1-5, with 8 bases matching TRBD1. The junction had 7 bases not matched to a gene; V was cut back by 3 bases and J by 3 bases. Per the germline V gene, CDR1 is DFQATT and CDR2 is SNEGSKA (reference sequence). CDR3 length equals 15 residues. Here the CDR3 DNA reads TGCAGTGCTAGTCTGGGGACAGGAAACAATCAGCCCCAGCATTTT. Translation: CSASLGTGNNQPQHF.

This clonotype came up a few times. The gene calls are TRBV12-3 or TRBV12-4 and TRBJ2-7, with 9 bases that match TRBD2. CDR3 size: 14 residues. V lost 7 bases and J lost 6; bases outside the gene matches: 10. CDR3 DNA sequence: TGTGCCAGCACCGTAGCGGGGGTAGCCTCCGAGCAGTACTTC. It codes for CASTVAGVASEQYF.

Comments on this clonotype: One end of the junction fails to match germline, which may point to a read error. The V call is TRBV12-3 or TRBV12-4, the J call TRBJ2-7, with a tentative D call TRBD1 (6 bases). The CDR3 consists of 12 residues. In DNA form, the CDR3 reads TGTGCCAGCAGGGGGGACAACTACGATCAGTACTTC. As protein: CASRGDNYDQYF.